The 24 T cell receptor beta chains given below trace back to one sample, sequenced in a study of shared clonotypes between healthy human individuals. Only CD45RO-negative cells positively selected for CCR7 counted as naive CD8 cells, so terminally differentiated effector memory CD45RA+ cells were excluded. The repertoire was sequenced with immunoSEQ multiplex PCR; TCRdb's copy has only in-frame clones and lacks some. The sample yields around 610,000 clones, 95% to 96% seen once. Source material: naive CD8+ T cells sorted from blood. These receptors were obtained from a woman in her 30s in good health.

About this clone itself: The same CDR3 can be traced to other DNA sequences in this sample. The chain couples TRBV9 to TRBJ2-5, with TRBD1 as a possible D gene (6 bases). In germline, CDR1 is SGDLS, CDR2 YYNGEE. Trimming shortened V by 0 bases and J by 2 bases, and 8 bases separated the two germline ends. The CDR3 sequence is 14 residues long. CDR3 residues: CASSVGGTQETQYF. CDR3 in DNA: TGTGCCAGCAGCGTAGGGGGGACACAAGAGACCCAGTACTTC.

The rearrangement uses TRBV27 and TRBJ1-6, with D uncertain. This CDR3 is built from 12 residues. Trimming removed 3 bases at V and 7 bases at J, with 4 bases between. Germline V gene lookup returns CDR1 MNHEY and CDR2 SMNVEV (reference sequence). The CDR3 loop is CASSFGNSPLHF. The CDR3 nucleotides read TGTGCCAGCAGTTTTGGAAATTCACCCCTCCACTTT.

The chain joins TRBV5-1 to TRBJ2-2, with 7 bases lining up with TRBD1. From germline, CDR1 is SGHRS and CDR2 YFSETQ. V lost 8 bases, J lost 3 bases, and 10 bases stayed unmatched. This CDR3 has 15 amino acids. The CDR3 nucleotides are TGCGCCAGTCAGACCGGGACAGCGGACACCGGGGAGCTGTTTTTT. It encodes CASQTGTADTGELFF.

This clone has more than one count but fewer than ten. CDR3 bases: TGCAGCGTTCAGAGTACCACTGAAGCTTTCTTT. Translated: CSVQSTTEAFF. The chain employs TRBV29-1 and TRBJ1-1, with no clear D. Between the trimmed V and J ends, which lost 5 bases and 4 bases, there was a span of 8 bases. The CDR3 length is 11 residues. Germline V gives CDR1 SQVTM, CDR2 ANQGSEA.

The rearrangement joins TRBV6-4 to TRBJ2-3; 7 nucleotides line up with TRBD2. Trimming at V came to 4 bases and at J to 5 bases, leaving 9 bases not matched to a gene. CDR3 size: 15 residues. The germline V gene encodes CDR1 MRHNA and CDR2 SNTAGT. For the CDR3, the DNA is TGTGCCAGCAGTGTGGGCGGGAGAGCGCGAGATACGCAGTATTTT. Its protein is CASSVGGRARDTQYF.

The CDR3 here is CASRLAGGYEQYF. Here the CDR3 DNA reads TGTGCCAGCAGACTAGCGGGAGGGTACGAGCAGTACTTC. The chain combines TRBV27 with TRBJ2-7; 13 nucleotides align to TRBD2. CDR3 length: 13 amino acids. Germline lookup yields CDR1 MNHEY and CDR2 SMNVEV (reference sequence). V gave up 6 bases and J gave up 4 bases; unmatched junction bases: 0.

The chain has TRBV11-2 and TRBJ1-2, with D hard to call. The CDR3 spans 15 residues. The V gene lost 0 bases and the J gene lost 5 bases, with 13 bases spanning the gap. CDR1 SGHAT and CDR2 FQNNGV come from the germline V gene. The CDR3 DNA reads TGTGCCAGCAGCTTAGATAGCAGCATGTTATATGGCTACACCTTC. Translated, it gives CASSLDSSMLYGYTF.

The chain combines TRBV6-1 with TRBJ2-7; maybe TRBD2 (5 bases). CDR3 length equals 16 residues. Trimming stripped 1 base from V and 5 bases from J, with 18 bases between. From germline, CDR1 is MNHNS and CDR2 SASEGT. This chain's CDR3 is CASSEEWVGEDHEQYF. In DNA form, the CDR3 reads TGTGCCAGCAGTGAAGAGTGGGTGGGAGAGGACCACGAGCAGTACTTC.

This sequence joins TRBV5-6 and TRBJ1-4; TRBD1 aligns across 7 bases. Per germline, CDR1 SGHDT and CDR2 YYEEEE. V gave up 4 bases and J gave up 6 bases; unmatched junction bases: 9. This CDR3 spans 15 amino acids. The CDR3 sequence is CASSLGGGGYEKLFF. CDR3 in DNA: TGTGCCAGCAGCCTCGGGGGAGGGGGCTATGAAAAACTGTTTTTT.

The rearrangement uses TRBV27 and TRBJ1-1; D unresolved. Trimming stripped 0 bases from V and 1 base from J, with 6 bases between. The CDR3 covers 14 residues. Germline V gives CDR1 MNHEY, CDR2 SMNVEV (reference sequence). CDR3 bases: TGTGCCAGCAGTTTATCAGCCAAGAACACTGAAGCTTTCTTT. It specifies CASSLSAKNTEAFF.

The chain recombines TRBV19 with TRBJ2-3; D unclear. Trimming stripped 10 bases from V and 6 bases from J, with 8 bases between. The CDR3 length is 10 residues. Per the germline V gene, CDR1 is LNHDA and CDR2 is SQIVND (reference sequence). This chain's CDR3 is CATSGDTQYF. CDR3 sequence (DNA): TGTGCCACCTCTGGGGATACGCAGTATTTT.

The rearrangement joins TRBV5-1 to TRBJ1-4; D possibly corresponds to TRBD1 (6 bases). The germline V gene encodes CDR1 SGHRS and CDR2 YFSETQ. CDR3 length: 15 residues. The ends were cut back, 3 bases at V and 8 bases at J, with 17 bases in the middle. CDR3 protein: CASSWLGGTTEKLFF. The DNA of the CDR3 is TGCGCCAGCAGCTGGTTAGGGGGGACGACAGAAAAACTGTTTTTT. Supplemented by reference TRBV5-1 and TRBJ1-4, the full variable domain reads KAGVTQTPRYLIKTRGQQVTLSCSPISGHRSVSWYQQTPGQGLQFLFEYFSETQRNKGNFPGRFSGRQFSNSRSEMNVSTLELGDSALYLCASSWLGGTTEKLFFGSGTQLSVL.

The CDR3 DNA sequence: TGTGCCAGCAGCTTATTCCTAGCGGGCAACTACGAGCAGTACTTC. Amino acid sequence: CASSLFLAGNYEQYF. V and J are TRBV7-9 and TRBJ2-7; the match to TRBD2 covers 8 bases. The CDR3 spans 15 residues. J gave up 3 bases and V 2 bases, and 6 bases lay outside the gene matches. Germline values: CDR1 SEHNR, CDR2 FQNEAQ (reference sequence).

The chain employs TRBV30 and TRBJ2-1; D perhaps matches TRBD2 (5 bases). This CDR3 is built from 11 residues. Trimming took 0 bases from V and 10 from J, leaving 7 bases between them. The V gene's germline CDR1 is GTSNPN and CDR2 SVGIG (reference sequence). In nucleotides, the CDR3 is TGTGCCTGGAGTGTACCGGGAGAGCAGTTCTTC. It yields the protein CAWSVPGEQFF.

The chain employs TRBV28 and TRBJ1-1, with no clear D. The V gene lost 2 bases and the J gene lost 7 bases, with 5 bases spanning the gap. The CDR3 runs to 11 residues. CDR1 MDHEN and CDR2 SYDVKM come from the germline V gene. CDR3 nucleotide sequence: TGTGCCAGCAGTTTAATTGGTGAAGCTTTCTTT. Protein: CASSLIGEAFF.

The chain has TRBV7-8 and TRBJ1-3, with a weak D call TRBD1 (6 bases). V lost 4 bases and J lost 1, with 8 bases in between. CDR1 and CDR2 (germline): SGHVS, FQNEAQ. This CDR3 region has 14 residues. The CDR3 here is CASSWTVSGNTIYF. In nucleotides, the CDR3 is TGTGCCAGCAGCTGGACAGTTTCTGGAAACACCATATATTTT.

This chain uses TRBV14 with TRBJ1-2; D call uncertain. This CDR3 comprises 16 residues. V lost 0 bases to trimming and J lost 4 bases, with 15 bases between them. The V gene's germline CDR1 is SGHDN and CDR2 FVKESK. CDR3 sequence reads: CASSQDWTLSPYGYTF. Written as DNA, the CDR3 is TGTGCCAGCAGCCAAGATTGGACCCTCTCCCCCTATGGCTACACCTTC.

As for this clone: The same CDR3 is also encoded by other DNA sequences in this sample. The CDR3 nucleotides are TGTGCCAGCAGTTTATCTCCGGGGAACACTGAAGCTTTCTTT. It specifies CASSLSPGNTEAFF. The rearrangement links TRBV27 to TRBJ1-1; D gene unclear. Looked up from germline, CDR1 is MNHEY and CDR2 is SMNVEV (reference sequence). The germline V and J ends were trimmed by 0 bases and 1 base, with 6 bases remaining between them. CDR3 size: 14 residues.

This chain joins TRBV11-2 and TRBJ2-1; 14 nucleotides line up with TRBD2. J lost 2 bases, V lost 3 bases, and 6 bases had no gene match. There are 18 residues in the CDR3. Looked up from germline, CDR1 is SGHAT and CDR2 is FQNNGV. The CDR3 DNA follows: TGTGCCAGCAGCTTGACCGGGACTAGCGGGAGAACCTACAATGAGCAGTTCTTC. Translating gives CASSLTGTSGRTYNEQFF.

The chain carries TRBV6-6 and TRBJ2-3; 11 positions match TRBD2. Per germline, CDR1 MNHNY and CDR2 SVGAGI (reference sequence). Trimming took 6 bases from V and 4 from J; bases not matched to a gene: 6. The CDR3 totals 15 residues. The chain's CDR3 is CASSPTSGRSDTQYF. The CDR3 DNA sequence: TGTGCCAGCAGCCCAACTAGCGGGAGATCAGATACGCAGTATTTT.

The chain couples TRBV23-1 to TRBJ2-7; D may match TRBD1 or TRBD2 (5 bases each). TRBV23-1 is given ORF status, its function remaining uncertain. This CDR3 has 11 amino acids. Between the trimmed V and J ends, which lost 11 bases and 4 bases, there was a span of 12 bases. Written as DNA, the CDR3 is TGCGCCGGCCCCAGGGAGTACGAGCAGTACTTC. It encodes CAGPREYEQYF.

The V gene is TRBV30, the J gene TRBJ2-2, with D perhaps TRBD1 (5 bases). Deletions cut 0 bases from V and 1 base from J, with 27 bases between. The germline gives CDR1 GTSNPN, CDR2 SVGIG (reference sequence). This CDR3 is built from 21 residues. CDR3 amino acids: CAWSVSSLGQNLRRNTGELFF. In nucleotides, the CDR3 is TGTGCCTGGAGTGTGTCCTCTTTGGGGCAGAACCTCAGACGGAACACCGGGGAGCTGTTTTTT. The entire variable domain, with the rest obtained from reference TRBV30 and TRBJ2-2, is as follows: SQTIHQWPATLVQPVGSPLSLECTVEGTSNPNLYWYRQAAGRGLQLLFYSVGIGQISSEVPQNLSASRPQDRQFILSSKKLLLSDSGFYLCAWSVSSLGQNLRRNTGELFFGEGSRLTVL.

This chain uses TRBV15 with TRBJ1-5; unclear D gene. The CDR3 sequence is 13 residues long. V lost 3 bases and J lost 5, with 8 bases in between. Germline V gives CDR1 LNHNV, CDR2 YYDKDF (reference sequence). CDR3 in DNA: TGTGCCACCAGCAGTTCCTACTATCAGCCCCAGCATTTT. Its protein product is CATSSSYYQPQHF.

The CDR3 DNA reads as TGTGCCAGCAGCTTAGAAGGTCCAGGGTGGAACAATCAGCCCCAGCATTTT. Translation: CASSLEGPGWNNQPQHF. V is TRBV7-8 and J is TRBJ1-5; a possible D gene is TRBD1 (5 bases). The V gene lost 1 base and the J gene lost 3 bases, with 16 bases spanning the gap. The CDR3 extends over 17 amino acids. Germline assignment: CDR1 SGHVS and CDR2 FQNEAQ.